The next 7 T cell receptor beta chains were all read from a single sample in a study of blood T cell repertoires in COVID-19. The assay was immunoSEQ multiplex PCR, and TCRdb's table has in-frame clones only and misses some. The table includes 200,000 to 300,000 clones, around 90% detected once. The sequenced material came from peripheral blood. All receptors come from a man aged 55-75 years who had recovered from COVID-19.

V gene TRBV5-1 combines with J gene TRBJ1-2; TRBD1 matches at 8 bases. This CDR3 has 14 residues. Germline lookup yields CDR1 SGHRS and CDR2 YFSETQ. Unmatched junction bases numbered 10, after V lost 4 bases and J lost 8 bases. DNA for the CDR3: TGCGCCAGCAGCCCGACAGGGGTCGGAGACGGCTACACCTTC. Encoded protein: CASSPTGVGDGYTF.

The chain joins TRBV6-6 to TRBJ2-3; maybe TRBD1 (6 bases). Germline V gives CDR1 MNHNY, CDR2 SVGAGI (reference sequence). CDR3 length: 14 amino acids. Trimming took 8 bases from V and 1 from J, leaving 13 bases between them. The CDR3 coding sequence is TGTGCCAGCGGGACATTAACTGGCACAGATACGCAGTATTTT. This sequence encodes CASGTLTGTDTQYF.

The chain uses TRBV30 and TRBJ1-3, with 10 bases fitting TRBD1. The CDR3 sequence is 15 residues long. V lost 2 bases to trimming and J lost 7 bases; unmatched junction nucleotides: 8. CDR1 is GTSNPN and CDR2 is SVGIG in the germline V gene (reference sequence). The CDR3 reads CAWSSGTGETNTIYF. The CDR3 DNA reads as TGTGCCTGGAGTTCCGGGACAGGGGAGACGAACACCATATATTTT. The variable domain in full, completed from reference TRBV30 and TRBJ1-3, reads SQTIHQWPATLVQPVGSPLSLECTVEGTSNPNLYWYRQAAGRGLQLLFYSVGIGQISSEVPQNLSASRPQDRQFILSSKKLLLSDSGFYLCAWSSGTGETNTIYFGEGSWLTVV.

This rearrangement joins TRBV19 to TRBJ1-1, with TRBD1 matching over 7 bases. CDR1 and CDR2 from the germline V gene are LNHDA and SQIVND (reference sequence). J gave up 1 base and V 4 bases, and 6 bases lay outside the gene matches. This CDR3 is built from 15 residues. DNA for the CDR3: TGTGCCAGTAGTAGGTCCGGGACAGCGAACACTGAAGCTTTCTTT. Its translation: CASSRSGTANTEAFF.

The chain uses TRBV11-2 and TRBJ1-4; 7 bases agree with TRBD1. V gave up 5 bases and J gave up 5 bases; unmatched junction bases: 20. Germline V CDR1 and CDR2: SGHAT, FQNNGV. The CDR3 spans 19 residues. CDR3 DNA: TGTGCCAGCAGCCCACGTCCCGGGACAGTTAACTCCGAGAATGAAAAACTGTTTTTT. Translating it yields CASSPRPGTVNSENEKLFF.

V is TRBV7-2 and J is TRBJ1-6, with 11 bases that match TRBD1. Trimming cost V 2 bases and J 9 bases; bases outside gene matches: 3. Germline V lookup: CDR1 SGHTA, CDR2 FQGNSA. The CDR3 runs to 15 residues. The CDR3 sequence is CASSLKGQGASPLHF. The CDR3 DNA reads as TGTGCCAGCAGCTTAAAAGGACAGGGGGCTTCACCCCTCCACTTT.

The chain has TRBV9 and TRBJ1-2, with D unresolved. The CDR3 contains 15 residues. The germline V gene has CDR1 SGDLS and CDR2 YYNGEE. With 0 bases removed from V and 2 bases from J, the gap between germline ends came to 11 bases. Here the CDR3 reads CASSVGAGGNYGYTF. CDR3 in DNA: TGTGCCAGCAGCGTAGGGGCGGGCGGGAACTATGGCTACACCTTC.